The clone carrying this T cell receptor (beta chain) was recorded once. No antigen is known for it. Germline CDR1 is MNHNY and CDR2 is SVGAGI (reference sequence). The CDR3 contains 14 residues. Between the trimmed V and J ends, which lost 6 bases and 8 bases, there was a span of 16 bases. Unrecorded immune exposure was likely among donors, who were nominally healthy when sampled. These data originate in a study of cytomegalovirus exposure and HLA in healthy donors. Findings and limits, study-wide: In a later analysis, common viral pathogens appeared linked to several of the most significant clusters. Previous analysis showed most TCR beta V segments were productive about 87% or about 30% of the time.

The PCR contained 60 Vbeta and 13 Jbeta primers. Repertoires were generated with immunoSEQ multiplex PCR, while TCRdb's copy carries only in-frame clones and drops some. The repertoire has 150,000 to 180,000 clones, about 85% of them found once; the top ten carry less than 8.5%. The rearrangement joins TRBV6-6 to TRBJ1-4; TRBD1 is a possible D gene (5 bases). The sample taken for sequencing was PBMCs. The source of this sequence is a man aged 30 to 45 in good health and CMV-seropositive. CDR3 bases: TGTGCCAGCAGCCACCCCAGGGACTACGAAAAACTGTTTTTT. Its protein is CASSHPRDYEKLFF.